This TCR beta chain was identified in a study of cytomegalovirus exposure and HLA in healthy donors. In the study overall: Some 90 million unique TCRs from HLA-typed donors were held in an early data release. Points from the study as a whole: The listing of fewer than 200 TCR beta chains classed them as cytomegalovirus-associated. Analyzed later, most CMV-associated TCR beta chains appeared HLA-restricted.

Use of 60 Vbeta and 13 Jbeta primers characterized the PCR. The repertoire was sequenced with immunoSEQ multiplex PCR; TCRdb's copy has only in-frame clones and lacks some. This table has around 130,000 clones, 65% to 80% appearing once. V lost 6 bases and J lost 8, with 16 bases in between. Germline V gene sequence: CDR1 MNHNY, CDR2 SVGAGI (reference sequence). CDR3 size: 13 residues. Notes on this clone: Its antigen remains unknown.

Input material: PBMCs. The sequence was obtained from a woman in her 30s in good health and CMV-seronegative. The V gene is TRBV6-6, the J gene TRBJ1-2; D is possibly TRBD1 (6 bases). CDR3 protein: CASSPVGAGGYTF. The DNA for the CDR3 is TGTGCCAGCAGCCCCGTGGGGGCAGGGGGCTACACCTTC.